One sample yielded the 13 T cell receptor beta chains listed below, sequenced in a study of blood T cell repertoires in COVID-19. Generated by immunoSEQ multiplex PCR, the TCRdb table keeps only in-frame clones and is missing some. The sample lists 100,000 to 140,000 clones, approximately 88% occurring once. Sample: peripheral blood. These receptors all come from a man between 45 and 60 years old with active or convalescent COVID-19.

The rearrangement joins TRBV27 to TRBJ1-5; TRBD1 agrees at 8 bases. With 6 bases clipped from V and 9 bases from J, the junction kept 16 bases outside the gene matches. Germline V gene lookup returns CDR1 MNHEY and CDR2 SMNVEV (reference sequence). The CDR3 contains 16 residues. CDR3 loop: CASSPTGASSGGPQHF. CDR3 bases: TGTGCCAGCAGCCCGACAGGGGCCTCTTCAGGAGGGCCCCAGCATTTT.

The chain combines TRBV12-3 or TRBV12-4 with TRBJ1-2; TRBD1 matches at 11 bases. The V gene end was trimmed by 7 bases and the J gene end by 7 bases; junction bases not matched to a gene: 5. This CDR3 has 13 residues. The CDR3 region has the DNA TGTGCCAGCACCGGACAGGGGGCCTTTGGCTACACCTTC. It codes for CASTGQGAFGYTF.

J is TRBJ2-1 and V is TRBV28; 10 bases fit TRBD2. After removal of 4 bases from V and 8 bases from J, the junction contained 14 bases not matched to a gene. CDR1 and CDR2 from the germline V gene are MDHEN and SYDVKM. CDR3 length: 17 residues. Here the CDR3 DNA reads TGTGCCAGCAGTTCAACCTCTAGCGGGAGTCTCCGCGATGAGCAGTTCTTC. This gives the protein CASSSTSSGSLRDEQFF.

The rearrangement links TRBV3-1 (or the pseudogene TRBV3-2) to TRBJ1-2; no clear D gene. Germline V gives CDR1 LGHDT, CDR2 YNNKEL (reference sequence). Between the trimmed V and J ends, which lost 4 bases and 7 bases, there was a span of 16 bases. This CDR3 contains 14 residues. CDR3 nucleotides: TGTGCCAGCAGCCCAGGAACCAGTTCTTTTGGCTACACCTTC. This translates into CASSPGTSSFGYTF.

The rearrangement uses TRBV27 and TRBJ1-2; D unresolved. The germline V gene encodes CDR1 MNHEY and CDR2 SMNVEV (reference sequence). Trimming removed 6 bases at V and 3 bases at J, with 14 bases between. The CDR3 length is 14 residues. As DNA, the CDR3 is TGTGCCAGCAGCCGAGAGGTCAGCGACTATGGCTACACCTTC. Its protein product is CASSREVSDYGYTF.

The chain has TRBV27 and TRBJ2-1; 10 nucleotides match TRBD2. With 6 bases clipped from V and 0 bases from J, the junction kept 8 bases outside the gene matches. Germline V gene sequence: CDR1 MNHEY, CDR2 SMNVEV (reference sequence). The CDR3 consists of 17 residues. The CDR3 loop reads CASRLAGAGSSYNEQFF. In DNA, the CDR3 is TGTGCCAGCAGGCTAGCGGGAGCCGGATCCTCCTACAATGAGCAGTTCTTC.

V is TRBV5-1 and J is TRBJ2-2; D perhaps matches TRBD2 (5 bases). This CDR3 region has 15 residues. V shed 0 bases and J shed 2 bases, with 8 bases lying between them. CDR1 is SGHRS and CDR2 is YFSETQ in the germline V gene. The CDR3 sequence is CASSLGEGNTGELFF. DNA of the CDR3: TGCGCCAGCAGCTTGGGTGAGGGTAACACCGGGGAGCTGTTTTTT.

V gene TRBV6-5 combines with J gene TRBJ2-5; 9 nucleotides agree with TRBD1. CDR1 and CDR2 (germline): MNHEY, SVGAGI. The CDR3 is made up of 15 amino acids. The trim removed 7 bases at V and 5 bases at J, leaving 11 bases unmatched. CDR3 DNA: TGTGCCAGCAAATATCAGGGGACAGGGAGGGAGACCCAGTACTTC. It yields the protein CASKYQGTGRETQYF.

The chain recombines TRBV28 with TRBJ2-3; 8 bases align to TRBD2. The CDR3 is 16 residues long. Germline CDR1 MDHEN, CDR2 SYDVKM. V dropped 4 bases and J dropped 3; count of bases not matched to a gene: 9. The DNA of the CDR3 is TGTGCCAGCAGTTCGCCTCGGGAGGGTGGGACAGATACGCAGTATTTT. This translates into CASSSPREGGTDTQYF.

The chain has TRBV9 and TRBJ2-7; 10 bases are shared with TRBD1. The CDR3 length is 16 residues. Germline loops: CDR1 SGDLS, CDR2 YYNGEE. The V and J ends lost 3 bases and 5 bases, in that order; junction bases with no gene match: 11. The CDR3 loop reads CASSGDGTGDGNEQYF. In DNA, the CDR3 is TGTGCCAGCAGCGGGGACGGGACAGGGGACGGAAACGAGCAGTACTTC.

The V call is TRBV10-1, the J call TRBJ2-3; no clear D gene. Germline V gene sequence: CDR1 WNHNN, CDR2 SYGVQD (reference sequence). The CDR3 is made up of 14 amino acids. The V end lost 4 bases, the J end lost 3 bases, and 11 bases lay between the germline ends. CDR3 DNA: TGCGCCAGCAGTGTGGGCAGAGCAACAGATACGCAGTATTTT. This codes for CASSVGRATDTQYF.

This clone was seen only a few times. J is TRBJ1-1 and V is TRBV7-9, with 8 bases that match TRBD1. Germline assignment: CDR1 SEHNR and CDR2 FQNEAQ (reference sequence). Losses at the gene ends were 4 bases for V and 11 bases for J; bases not matched to a gene: 9. The CDR3 sequence is 13 residues long. The CDR3 reads CASSSSGQGRAFF. In nucleotides, the CDR3 is TGTGCCAGCAGCTCCTCCGGACAGGGAAGGGCTTTCTTT.

The chain joins TRBV2 to TRBJ1-1, with D hard to call. CDR1 and CDR2 from the germline V gene are SNHLY and FYNNEI. The V gene lost 2 bases and the J gene lost 13 bases, with 17 bases spanning the gap. This CDR3 region has 13 residues. CDR3 loop: CASSEYLALENFF. CDR3 DNA: TGTGCCAGCAGTGAATATCTAGCTCTGGAGAATTTCTTT.